This T cell receptor beta chain was documented in a study of beta chain features in type 1 diabetes. Study-level results: In comparison with healthy donors, patients had naive, central memory and Treg TCRB repertoires that appeared more similar.

All of the isolated RNA was reverse transcribed, so expressed TCRB transcripts were sequenced. The assay was immunoSEQ multiplex PCR, and TCRdb's table has in-frame clones only and misses some. This sample has 400,000 to 500,000 clones, with around 13% found just once. By way of CD45RO/CCR7/CD25/CD127/CD95/CD27, the CD4+ regulatory, stem cell-like memory, central memory and naive cells were sorted. There are a few counts of this clone. Its antigen is as yet unknown. This CDR3 contains 17 residues. V lost 1 base, J lost 3 bases, and 15 bases lay in between. Germline-derived CDR1 and CDR2 are LGHNA and YSLEER.

The sample comprised naive CD4+ T cells from blood. The chain is built from TRBV4-3 and TRBJ1-4; D perhaps matches TRBD1 (6 bases). This TCR came from a man aged 25 to 40 in good health. This CDR3 reads CASSQGPTGFPNEKLFF. CDR3 in DNA: TGCGCCAGCAGCCAAGGTCCCACAGGGTTTCCTAATGAAAAACTGTTTTTT.